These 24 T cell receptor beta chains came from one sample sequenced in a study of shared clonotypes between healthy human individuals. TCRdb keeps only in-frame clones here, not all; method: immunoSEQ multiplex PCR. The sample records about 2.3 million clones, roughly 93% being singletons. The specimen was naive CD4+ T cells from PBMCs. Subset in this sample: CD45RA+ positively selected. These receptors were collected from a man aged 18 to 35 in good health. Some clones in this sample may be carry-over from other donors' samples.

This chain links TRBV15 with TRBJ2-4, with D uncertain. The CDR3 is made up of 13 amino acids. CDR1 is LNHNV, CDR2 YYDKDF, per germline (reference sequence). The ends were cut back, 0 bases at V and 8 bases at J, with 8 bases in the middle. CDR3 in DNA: TGTGCCACCAGCAGAGATTCCGTGGACATTCAGTACTTC. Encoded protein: CATSRDSVDIQYF.

The CDR3 spells CASSLTVMNTEAFF. CDR3 nucleotide sequence: TGTGCCAGCAGTTTGACTGTTATGAACACTGAAGCTTTCTTT. The chain couples TRBV6-5 to TRBJ1-1; D is ambiguous. V was clipped by 4 bases and J by 0 bases, with 9 bases between them. Germline CDR1 reads MNHEY; CDR2 reads SVGAGI. The CDR3 consists of 14 residues.

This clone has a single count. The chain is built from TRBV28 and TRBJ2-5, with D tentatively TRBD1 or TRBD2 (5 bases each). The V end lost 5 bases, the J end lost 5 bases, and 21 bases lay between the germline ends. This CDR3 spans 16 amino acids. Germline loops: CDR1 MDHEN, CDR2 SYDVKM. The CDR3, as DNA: TGTGCCAGCAGTCACCGTGGGGCTAGCCACTGGGAGACCCAGTACTTC. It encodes CASSHRGASHWETQYF.

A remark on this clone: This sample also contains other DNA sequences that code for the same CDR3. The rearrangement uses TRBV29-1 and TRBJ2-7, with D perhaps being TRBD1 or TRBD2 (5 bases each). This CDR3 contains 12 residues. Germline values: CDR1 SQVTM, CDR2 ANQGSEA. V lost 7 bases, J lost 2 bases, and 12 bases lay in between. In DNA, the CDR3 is TGCAGCGCTGGGACCGGCCCCTACGAGCAGTACTTC. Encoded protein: CSAGTGPYEQYF.

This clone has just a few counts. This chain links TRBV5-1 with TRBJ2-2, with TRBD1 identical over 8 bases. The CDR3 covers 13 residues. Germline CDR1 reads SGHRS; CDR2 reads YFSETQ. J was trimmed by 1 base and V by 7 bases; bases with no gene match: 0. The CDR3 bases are TGCGCCAGCGGACAGGGGAACACCGGGGAGCTGTTTTTT. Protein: CASGQGNTGELFF.

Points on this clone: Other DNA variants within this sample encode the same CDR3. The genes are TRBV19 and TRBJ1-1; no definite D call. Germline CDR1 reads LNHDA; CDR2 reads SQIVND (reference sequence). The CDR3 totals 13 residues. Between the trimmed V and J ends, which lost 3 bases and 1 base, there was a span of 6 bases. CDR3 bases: TGTGCCAGTAGTATTGGTCGGAACACTGAAGCTTTCTTT. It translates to CASSIGRNTEAFF.

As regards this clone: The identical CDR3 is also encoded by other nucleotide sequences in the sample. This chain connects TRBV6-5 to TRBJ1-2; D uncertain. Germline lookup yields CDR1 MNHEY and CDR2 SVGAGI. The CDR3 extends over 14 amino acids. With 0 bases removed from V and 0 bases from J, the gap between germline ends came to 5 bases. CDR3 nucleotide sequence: TGTGCCAGCAGTTACTCGGCAGCTAACTATGGCTACACCTTC. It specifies CASSYSAANYGYTF.

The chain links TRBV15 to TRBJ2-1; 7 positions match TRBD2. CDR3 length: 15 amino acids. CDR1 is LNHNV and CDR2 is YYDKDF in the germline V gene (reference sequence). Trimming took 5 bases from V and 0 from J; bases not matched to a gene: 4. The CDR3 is CATSLRDYSYNEQFF. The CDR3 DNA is TGTGCCACCAGCCTCCGGGACTACTCCTACAATGAGCAGTTCTTC.

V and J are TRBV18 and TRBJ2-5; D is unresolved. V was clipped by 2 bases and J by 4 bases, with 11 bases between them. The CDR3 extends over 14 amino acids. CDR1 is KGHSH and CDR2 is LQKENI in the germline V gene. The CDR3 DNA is TGTGCCAGCTCACCATCCAACAATCGAGAGACCCAGTACTTC. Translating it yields CASSPSNNRETQYF. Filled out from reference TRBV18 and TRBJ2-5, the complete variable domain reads NAGVMQNPRHLVRRRGQEARLRCSPMKGHSHVYWYRQLPEEGLKFMVYLQKENIIDESGMPKERFSAEFPKEGPSILRIQQVVRGDSAAYFCASSPSNNRETQYFGPGTRLLVL.

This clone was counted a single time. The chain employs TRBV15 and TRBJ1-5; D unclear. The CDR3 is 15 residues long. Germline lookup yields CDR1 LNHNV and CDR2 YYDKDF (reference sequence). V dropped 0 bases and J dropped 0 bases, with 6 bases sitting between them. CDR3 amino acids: CATSRDRSSNQPQHF. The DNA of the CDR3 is TGTGCCACCAGCAGAGATCGGAGTAGCAATCAGCCCCAGCATTTT.

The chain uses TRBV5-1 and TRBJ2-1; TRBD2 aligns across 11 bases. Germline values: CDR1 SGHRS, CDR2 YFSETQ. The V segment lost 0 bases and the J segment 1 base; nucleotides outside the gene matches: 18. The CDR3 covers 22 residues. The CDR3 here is CASSLEAGTRPSGRRSYNEQFF. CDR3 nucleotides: TGCGCCAGCAGCTTGGAAGCGGGCACCCGACCTAGCGGGAGGCGATCCTACAATGAGCAGTTCTTC. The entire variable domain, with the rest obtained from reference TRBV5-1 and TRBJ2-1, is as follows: KAGVTQTPRYLIKTRGQQVTLSCSPISGHRSVSWYQQTPGQGLQFLFEYFSETQRNKGNFPGRFSGRQFSNSRSEMNVSTLELGDSALYLCASSLEAGTRPSGRRSYNEQFFGPGTRLTVL.

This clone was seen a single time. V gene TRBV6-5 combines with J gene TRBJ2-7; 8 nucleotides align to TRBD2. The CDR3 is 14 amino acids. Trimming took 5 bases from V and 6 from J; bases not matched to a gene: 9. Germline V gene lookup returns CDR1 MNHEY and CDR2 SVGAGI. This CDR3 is CASSPAGDSREQYF. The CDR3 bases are TGTGCCAGCAGTCCAGCGGGAGATAGTCGCGAGCAGTACTTC.

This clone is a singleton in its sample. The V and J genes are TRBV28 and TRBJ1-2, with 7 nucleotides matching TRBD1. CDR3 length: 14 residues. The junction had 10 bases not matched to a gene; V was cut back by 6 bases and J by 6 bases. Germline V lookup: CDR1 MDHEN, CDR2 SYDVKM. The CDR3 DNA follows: TGTGCCAGCAGCCTTCTCGACAGGGATAATGGCTACACCTTC. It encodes CASSLLDRDNGYTF.

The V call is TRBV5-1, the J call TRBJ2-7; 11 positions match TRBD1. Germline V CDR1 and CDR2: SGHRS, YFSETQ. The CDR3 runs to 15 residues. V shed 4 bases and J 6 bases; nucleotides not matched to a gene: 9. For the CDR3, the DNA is TGCGCCAGCAGCCCCCGGACAGGGGGCAAGGGCGAGCAGTACTTC. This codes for CASSPRTGGKGEQYF.

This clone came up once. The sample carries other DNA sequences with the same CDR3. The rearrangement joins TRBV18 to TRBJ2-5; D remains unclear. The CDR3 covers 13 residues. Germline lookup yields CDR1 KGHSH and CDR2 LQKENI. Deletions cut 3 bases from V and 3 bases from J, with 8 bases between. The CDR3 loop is CASSPGSKETQYF. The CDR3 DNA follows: TGTGCCAGCTCACCGGGCAGTAAAGAGACCCAGTACTTC.

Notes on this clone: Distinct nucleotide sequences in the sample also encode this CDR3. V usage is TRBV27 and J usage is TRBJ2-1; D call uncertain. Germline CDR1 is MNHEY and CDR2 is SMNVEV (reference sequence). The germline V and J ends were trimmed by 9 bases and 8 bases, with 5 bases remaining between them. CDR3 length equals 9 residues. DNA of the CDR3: TGTGCCAGTCGGGATGAGCAGTTCTTC. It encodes CASRDEQFF.

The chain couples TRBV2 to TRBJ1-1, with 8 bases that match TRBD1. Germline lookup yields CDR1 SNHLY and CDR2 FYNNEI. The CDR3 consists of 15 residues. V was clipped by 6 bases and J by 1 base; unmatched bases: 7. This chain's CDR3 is CASSEDRAGNTEAFF. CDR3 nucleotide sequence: TGTGCCAGCAGCGAGGACAGGGCTGGGAACACTGAAGCTTTCTTT. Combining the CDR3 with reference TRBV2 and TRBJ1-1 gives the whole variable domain EPEVTQTPSHQVTQMGQEVILRCVPISNHLYFYWYRQILGQKVEFLVSFYNNEISEKSEIFDDQFSVERPDGSNFTLKIRSTKLEDSAMYFCASSEDRAGNTEAFFGQGTRLTVV.

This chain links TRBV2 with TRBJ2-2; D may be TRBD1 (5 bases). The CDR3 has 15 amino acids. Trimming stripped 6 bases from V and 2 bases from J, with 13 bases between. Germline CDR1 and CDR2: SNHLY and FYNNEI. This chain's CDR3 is CASSGRAANTGELFF. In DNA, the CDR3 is TGTGCCAGCAGCGGCAGGGCGGCTAACACCGGGGAGCTGTTTTTT.

In nucleotides, the CDR3 is TGTGCCAGCTCACCATCCATCGCAGGGCGCGAGCAGTACTTC. This encodes CASSPSIAGREQYF. The V and J genes are TRBV18 and TRBJ2-5; D is possibly TRBD1 (5 bases). The end of the DNA aligns better with TRBJ2-7, so the J call may be wrong. This CDR3 is built from 14 residues. Per germline, CDR1 KGHSH and CDR2 LQKENI.

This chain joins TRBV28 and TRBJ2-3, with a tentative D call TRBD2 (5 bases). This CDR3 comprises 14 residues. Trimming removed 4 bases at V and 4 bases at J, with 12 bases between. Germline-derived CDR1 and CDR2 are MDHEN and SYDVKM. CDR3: CASSSLREPDTQYF. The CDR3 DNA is TGTGCCAGCAGTTCCCTGAGGGAGCCAGATACGCAGTATTTT. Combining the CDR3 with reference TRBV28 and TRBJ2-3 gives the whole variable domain DVKVTQSSRYLVKRTGEKVFLECVQDMDHENMFWYRQDPGLGLRLIYFSYDVKMKEKGDIPEGYSVSREKKERFSLILESASTNQTSMYLCASSSLREPDTQYFGPGTRLTVL.

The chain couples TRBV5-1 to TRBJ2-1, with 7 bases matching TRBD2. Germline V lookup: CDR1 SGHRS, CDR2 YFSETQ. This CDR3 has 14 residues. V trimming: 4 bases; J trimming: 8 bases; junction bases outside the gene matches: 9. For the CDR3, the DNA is TGCGCCAGCAGCCTGACTAGCACGGCCTATGAGCAGTTCTTC. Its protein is CASSLTSTAYEQFF.

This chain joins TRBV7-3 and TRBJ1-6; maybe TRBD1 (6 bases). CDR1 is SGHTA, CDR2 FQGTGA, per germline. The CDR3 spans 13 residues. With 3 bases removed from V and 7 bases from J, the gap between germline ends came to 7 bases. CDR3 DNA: TGTGCCAGCAGCTTCCAGGGGAATTCACCCCTCCACTTT. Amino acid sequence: CASSFQGNSPLHF.

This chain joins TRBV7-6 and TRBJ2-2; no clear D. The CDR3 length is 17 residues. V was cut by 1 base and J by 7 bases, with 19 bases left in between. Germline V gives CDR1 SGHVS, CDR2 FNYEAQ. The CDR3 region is CASSLGSPANGLGELFF. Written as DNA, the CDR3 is TGTGCCAGCAGCTTAGGGTCACCGGCCAACGGCCTCGGGGAGCTGTTTTTT.

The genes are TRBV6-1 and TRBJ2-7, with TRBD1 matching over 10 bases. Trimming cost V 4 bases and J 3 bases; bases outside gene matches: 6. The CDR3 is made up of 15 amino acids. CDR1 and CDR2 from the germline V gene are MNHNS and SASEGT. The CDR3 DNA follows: TGTGCCAGCAGTGGTGCCGGGACAGGGGACTACGAGCAGTACTTC. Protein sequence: CASSGAGTGDYEQYF.